A single sample gave rise to the 21 T cell receptor beta chains below, sequenced in a study of cytomegalovirus exposure and HLA in healthy donors. The PCR employed 60 Vbeta primers together with 13 Jbeta primers. TCRdb keeps only in-frame clones here, not all; method: immunoSEQ multiplex PCR. The sample lists approximately 70,000 clones; less than 75% were seen once. The sequencing sample was made of PBMCs. The receptors were sampled from a middle-aged man in good health and CMV-seropositive.

The rearrangement joins TRBV28 to TRBJ1-2, with no clear D. CDR1 is MDHEN and CDR2 is SYDVKM in the germline V gene. V was shortened by 1 base and J by 1 base, with 4 bases between the two germline ends. The CDR3 is 13 residues long. In nucleotides, the CDR3 is TGTGCCAGCAGTTTATCCAGTAACTATGGCTACACCTTC. This sequence encodes CASSLSSNYGYTF.

The chain is built from TRBV4-1 and TRBJ1-4, with D unresolved. The CDR3 contains 11 residues. Germline-derived CDR1 and CDR2 are MGHRA and YSYEKL. Trimming pared 8 bases from V and 8 bases from J, leaving 9 bases between. CDR3 in DNA: TGCGCCAGCGCGGGTTGGGAAAAACTGTTTTTT. Translation: CASAGWEKLFF.

The chain joins TRBV5-4 to TRBJ2-1; tentative D call: TRBD1 (5 bases). CDR1 is SGHNT, CDR2 YYREEE, per germline (reference sequence). V lost 4 bases to trimming and J lost 6 bases, with 8 bases between them. The CDR3 loop spans 12 amino acids. CDR3 protein: CASSRTGNEQFF. CDR3 bases: TGTGCCAGCAGCCGAACAGGCAATGAGCAGTTCTTC. Full variable domain (remainder filled in from reference TRBV5-4 and TRBJ2-1): ETGVTQSPTHLIKTRGQQVTLRCSSQSGHNTVSWYQQALGQGPQFIFQYYREEENGRGNFPPRFSGLQFPNYSSELNVNALELDDSALYLCASSRTGNEQFFGPGTRLTVL.

V usage is TRBV28 and J usage is TRBJ1-1, with 8 bases identical to TRBD1. Germline V lookup: CDR1 MDHEN, CDR2 SYDVKM. V lost 5 bases to trimming and J lost 5 bases; unmatched junction nucleotides: 10. The CDR3 runs 15 residues. DNA of the CDR3: TGTGCCAGCAGTGGACAGGGAAGAATGAGAACTGAAGCTTTCTTT. Its translation is CASSGQGRMRTEAFF. Supplemented by reference TRBV28 and TRBJ1-1, the full variable domain reads DVKVTQSSRYLVKRTGEKVFLECVQDMDHENMFWYRQDPGLGLRLIYFSYDVKMKEKGDIPEGYSVSREKKERFSLILESASTNQTSMYLCASSGQGRMRTEAFFGQGTRLTVV.

This rearrangement joins TRBV9 to TRBJ2-2; 7 nucleotides align to TRBD2. CDR1 and CDR2 from the germline V gene are SGDLS and YYNGEE. Trimming at V came to 4 bases and at J to 0 bases, leaving 15 bases not matched to a gene. The CDR3 is made up of 19 amino acids. CDR3 in DNA: TGTGCCAGCAGCCCCCTTGGAAGCGGGGAACTCGCGAACACCGGGGAGCTGTTTTTT. This translates into CASSPLGSGELANTGELFF.

In DNA form, the CDR3 reads TGTGCCAGCAGCCCGGACAGCCGAAGCACAGATACGCAGTATTTT. It yields the protein CASSPDSRSTDTQYF. The chain joins TRBV5-5 to TRBJ2-3; possible D gene TRBD1, 6 bases. The CDR3 is 15 residues long. Germline-derived CDR1 and CDR2 are SGHKS and YYEKEE (reference sequence). The V gene lost 4 bases and the J gene lost 0 bases, with 12 bases spanning the gap.

This clone occurred once. The rearrangement links TRBV7-8 to TRBJ1-1; D is possibly TRBD1 (6 bases). Trimming took off 0 bases at V and 5 bases at J, with 10 bases between the two ends. The CDR3 length is 14 residues. Germline V lookup: CDR1 SGHVS, CDR2 FQNEAQ. CDR3 coding DNA: TGTGCCAGCAGCTTAGCAACAGGGAAAACTGAAGCTTTCTTT. The encoded protein is CASSLATGKTEAFF.

The chain links TRBV18 to TRBJ1-1; no definite D call. The germline V gene has CDR1 KGHSH and CDR2 LQKENI. The CDR3 runs 14 residues. Trimming pared 0 bases from V and 3 bases from J, leaving 8 bases between. The CDR3 nucleotides are TGTGCCAGCTCACCACCGTCGGGTTACACTGAAGCTTTCTTT. It yields the protein CASSPPSGYTEAFF.

CDR3 region: CASSNQGAELVNTEAFF. As DNA, the CDR3 is TGTGCCAGTAGTAATCAGGGGGCAGAATTGGTGAACACTGAAGCTTTCTTT. The chain recombines TRBV19 with TRBJ1-1; 8 bases agree with TRBD1. V shed 4 bases and J 0 bases; nucleotides not matched to a gene: 10. This CDR3 is 17 amino acids long. Germline CDR1 reads LNHDA; CDR2 reads SQIVND (reference sequence).

The chain links TRBV19 to TRBJ2-2; possibly TRBD2 for D (6 bases). The V gene's germline CDR1 is LNHDA and CDR2 SQIVND (reference sequence). This CDR3 is 14 amino acids long. V was trimmed by 4 bases and J by 6 bases, leaving 12 bases between them. The CDR3 region is CASSTPRGSGELFF. The DNA of the CDR3 is TGTGCCAGTAGTACTCCACGGGGGTCCGGGGAGCTGTTTTTT.

This chain connects TRBV5-1 to TRBJ2-1, with 11 bases fitting TRBD2. Germline CDR1 and CDR2: SGHRS and YFSETQ. The CDR3 contains 15 residues. Trimming at V came to 3 bases and at J to 12 bases, leaving 11 bases not matched to a gene. CDR3 loop: CASSSRPLAGGGQFF. CDR3 bases: TGCGCCAGCAGCTCCCGGCCGCTAGCGGGAGGTGGGCAGTTCTTC. Variable domain in full (rest from reference TRBV5-1 and TRBJ2-1): KAGVTQTPRYLIKTRGQQVTLSCSPISGHRSVSWYQQTPGQGLQFLFEYFSETQRNKGNFPGRFSGRQFSNSRSEMNVSTLELGDSALYLCASSSRPLAGGGQFFGPGTRLTVL.

The chain has TRBV18 and TRBJ2-7, with TRBD1 matching over 7 bases. Per the germline V gene, CDR1 is KGHSH and CDR2 is LQKENI. The CDR3 has 16 residues. V gave up 1 base and J gave up 6 bases; unmatched junction bases: 12. In DNA form, the CDR3 reads TGTGCCAGCTCACCACAGGGGGCGAAACTGGGGGCCGAGCAGTACTTC. It is translated as CASSPQGAKLGAEQYF. The whole variable domain, remainder taken from reference TRBV18 and TRBJ2-7, is NAGVMQNPRHLVRRRGQEARLRCSPMKGHSHVYWYRQLPEEGLKFMVYLQKENIIDESGMPKERFSAEFPKEGPSILRIQQVVRGDSAAYFCASSPQGAKLGAEQYFGPGTRLTVT.

This clone appeared a few times. V usage is TRBV28 and J usage is TRBJ1-3; tentatively, D is TRBD1 (5 bases). Germline CDR1 and CDR2: MDHEN and SYDVKM. The CDR3 length is 14 residues. Trimming took 2 bases from V and 2 from J, leaving 7 bases between them. The chain's CDR3 is CASSLGGTGNTIYF. In nucleotides, the CDR3 is TGTGCCAGCAGTTTAGGGGGGACTGGAAACACCATATATTTT.

V usage is TRBV30 and J usage is TRBJ2-3; 9 nucleotides agree with TRBD2. CDR3 length equals 13 residues. CDR1 and CDR2 from the germline V gene are GTSNPN and SVGIG (reference sequence). With 6 bases clipped from V and 4 bases from J, the junction kept 5 bases outside the gene matches. DNA for the CDR3: TGTGCCTGTGGACTAGCGTCTTCAGATACGCAGTATTTT. Translation gives CACGLASSDTQYF.

This sequence joins TRBV6-5 and TRBJ1-1; D possibly corresponds to TRBD1 (6 bases). V lost 5 bases and J 8 bases, leaving 18 bases between the germline ends. Germline CDR1 is MNHEY and CDR2 is SVGAGI. The CDR3 has 14 residues. CDR3 region: CASSQGYQSLEAFF. CDR3 bases: TGTGCCAGCAGTCAGGGGTATCAGTCGTTAGAAGCTTTCTTT.

The chain uses TRBV5-1 and TRBJ1-6; D is perhaps TRBD1 (6 bases). Trimming left V 8 bases short and J 5 bases short, with 14 bases between. The CDR3 consists of 14 residues. Germline loops: CDR1 SGHRS, CDR2 YFSETQ. The CDR3 is CASRGGQNNSPLHF. The CDR3 DNA is TGCGCCAGTCGGGGGGGACAAAATAATTCACCCCTCCACTTT.

The chain joins TRBV6-7 to TRBJ2-1; TRBD2 aligns across 8 bases. TRBV6-7 is assigned to the ORF class and has an uncertain function. Germline trimming cut 5 bases from V and 0 bases from J; bases unmatched to any gene: 9. This CDR3 has 17 residues. The CDR3 loop is CASSPRLAGSSYNEQFF. In nucleotides, the CDR3 is TGTGCCAGCAGTCCCCGATTAGCGGGGAGCTCCTACAATGAGCAGTTCTTC.

The V gene is TRBV28, the J gene TRBJ2-2; maybe TRBD1 (5 bases). Trimming removed 2 bases from V and 2 bases from J, with 15 bases in between. The CDR3 extends over 17 amino acids. The germline gives CDR1 MDHEN, CDR2 SYDVKM. CDR3 sequence (DNA): TGTGCCAGCAGTTTACCTAGGACAACCTATAACACCGGGGAGCTGTTTTTT. Translating it yields CASSLPRTTYNTGELFF.

The V gene is TRBV5-1, the J gene TRBJ1-1, with TRBD1 identical over 7 bases. The germline CDR1 and CDR2 sequences are SGHRS and YFSETQ. CDR3 length equals 17 residues. Trimming removed 1 base from V and 3 bases from J; junction bases left unmatched: 12. The CDR3 protein is CASSLQSLQGTDTEAFF. The CDR3 DNA follows: TGCGCCAGCAGCTTGCAAAGTCTACAGGGGACGGACACTGAAGCTTTCTTT.

The rearrangement joins TRBV6-1 to TRBJ1-4, with 9 positions matching TRBD1. J lost 4 bases, V lost 6 bases, and 3 bases had no gene match. The CDR3 extends over 14 amino acids. In germline, CDR1 is MNHNS, CDR2 SASEGT. CDR3 sequence: CASRTGGDNEKLFF. The CDR3 DNA is TGTGCCAGCAGAACAGGGGGCGATAATGAAAAACTGTTTTTT.

This clone showed up just once. V and J are TRBV28 and TRBJ1-1; weak D call: TRBD1 (6 bases). The germline gives CDR1 MDHEN, CDR2 SYDVKM. The CDR3 spans 15 residues. V lost 5 bases, J lost 4 bases, and 17 bases lay in between. CDR3 nucleotides: TGTGCCAGCAGTCCCATCCAGGGGCGCGGCACTGAAGCTTTCTTT. It codes for CASSPIQGRGTEAFF.